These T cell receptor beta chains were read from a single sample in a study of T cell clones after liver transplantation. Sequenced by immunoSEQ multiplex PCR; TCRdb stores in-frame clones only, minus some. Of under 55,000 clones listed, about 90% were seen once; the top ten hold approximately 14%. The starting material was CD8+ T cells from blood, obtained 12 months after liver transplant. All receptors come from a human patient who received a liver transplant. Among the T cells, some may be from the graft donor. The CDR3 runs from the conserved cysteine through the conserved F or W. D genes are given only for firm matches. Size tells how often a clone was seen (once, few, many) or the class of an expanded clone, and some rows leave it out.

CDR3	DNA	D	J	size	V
CASSSATGGPYEQYF	TGCGCCAGCAGCTCCGCGACAGGCGGCCCCTACGAGCAGTACTTC	.	TRBJ2-7	.	TRBV5-1
CASSLGQGTGETEAFF	TGTGCCAGCAGTTTAGGGCAGGGGACAGGGGAAACTGAAGCTTTCTTT	TRBD1	TRBJ1-1	once	TRBV27
CASSFVAGQGTEAFF	TGTGCCAGCAGCTTTGTCGCGGGGCAGGGCACTGAAGCTTTCTTT	.	TRBJ1-1	.	TRBV7-8
CASEGNAGAGYGYTF	TGTGCCAGCGAAGGAAACGCGGGCGCCGGCTATGGCTACACCTTC	.	TRBJ1-2	.	TRBV6-4
CASSFRDVRSYEQYF	TGTGCCAGCAGTTTCCGGGACGTACGCTCCTACGAGCAGTACTTC	.	TRBJ2-7	.	TRBV27
CASSFLEGGIEQYF	TGTGCCAGCAGTTTTTTGGAGGGAGGGATCGAGCAGTACTTC	TRBD2	TRBJ2-7	.	TRBV28
CASSMYPDPVEKLFF	TGTGCCAGTAGTATGTACCCGGACCCCGTGGAAAAACTGTTTTTT	.	TRBJ1-4	.	TRBV19
CASSESRTGGNGYTF	TGTGCCAGCAGCGAGTCGAGGACAGGGGGCAATGGCTACACCTTC	TRBD1	TRBJ1-2	.	TRBV9
CASSQGVSPSSYNEQFF	TGTGCCAGCAGCCAAGGGGTCTCGCCTAGCTCCTACAATGAGCAGTTCTTC	.	TRBJ2-1	.	TRBV14
CASSSRTGGDTDTQYF	TGCGCCAGCAGCTCTCGGACAGGAGGAGACACGGATACGCAGTATTTT	TRBD1	TRBJ2-3	.	TRBV5-1
CASSVEANYGNTIYF	TGTGCCAGCAGCGTAGAGGCCAACTACGGAAACACCATATATTTT	.	TRBJ1-3	.	TRBV9
CASSYGVGTDTQYF	TGTGCCAGCAGTTATGGGGTCGGCACAGATACGCAGTATTTT	.	TRBJ2-3	.	TRBV6-5
CASSPNPSGLSGNEQFF	TGTGCCAGCAGTCCGAACCCCTCGGGACTTTCGGGGAATGAGCAGTTCTTC	.	TRBJ2-1	once	TRBV27
CASSARYSNNEQFF	TGTGCCAGCAGCGCGCGGTACAGTAACAATGAGCAGTTCTTC	.	TRBJ2-1	.	TRBV11-2
CASSLLAGGNEQFF	TGTGCCAGCAGCTTGCTAGCGGGAGGGAATGAGCAGTTCTTC	TRBD2	TRBJ2-1	.	TRBV5-4
CASSDVTPREGRGNEQFF	TGCGCCAGCAGTGATGTAACGCCCCGGGAGGGCCGGGGCAATGAGCAGTTCTTC	TRBD2	TRBJ2-1	.	TRBV10-2
CASSFRQGAYEQYF	TGCGCCAGCAGCTTTCGACAGGGCGCCTACGAGCAGTACTTC	TRBD1	TRBJ2-7	.	TRBV5-1
CASSGGRVSQETQYF	TGTGCCAGCAGCGGAGGACGGGTGTCCCAAGAGACCCAGTACTTC	.	TRBJ2-5	.	TRBV9
CASSVDLAGLNEQFF	TGTGCCAGCAGCGTAGACCTAGCGGGCCTCAATGAGCAGTTCTTC	TRBD2	TRBJ2-1	.	TRBV9
CASSQVGQGDYEQYF	TGCGCCAGCAGCCAAGTGGGACAGGGGGATTACGAGCAGTACTTC	TRBD1	TRBJ2-7	few	TRBV4-1
CASSPGTAQETQYF	TGTGCCAGCTCACCCGGGACAGCCCAAGAGACCCAGTACTTC	TRBD1	TRBJ2-5	.	TRBV18
CASSGVRGEVLTDTQYF	TGTGCCAGCAGTGGGGTAAGGGGGGAAGTACTCACAGATACGCAGTATTTT	.	TRBJ2-3	.	TRBV28